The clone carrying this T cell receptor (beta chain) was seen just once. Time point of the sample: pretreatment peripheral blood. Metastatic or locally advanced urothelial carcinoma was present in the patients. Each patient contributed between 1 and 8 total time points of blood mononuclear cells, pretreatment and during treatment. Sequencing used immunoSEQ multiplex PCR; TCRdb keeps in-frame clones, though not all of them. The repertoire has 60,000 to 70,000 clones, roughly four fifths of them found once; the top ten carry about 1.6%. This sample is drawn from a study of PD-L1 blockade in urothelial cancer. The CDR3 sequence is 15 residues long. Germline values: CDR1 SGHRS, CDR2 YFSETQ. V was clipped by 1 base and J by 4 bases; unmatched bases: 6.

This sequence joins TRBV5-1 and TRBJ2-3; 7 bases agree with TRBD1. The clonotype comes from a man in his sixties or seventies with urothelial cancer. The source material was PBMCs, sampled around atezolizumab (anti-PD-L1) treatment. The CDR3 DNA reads TGCGCCAGCAGCTTGACAGGGGCATTTGCAGATACGCAGTATTTT. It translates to CASSLTGAFADTQYF.